This T cell receptor beta chain was found in a study of T cells in tumors after PD-1 blockade (dated by TCRdb to the late 2010s). Background on the whole study: Exclusion criteria were prior checkpoint blockade, use of systemic immunosuppressants, or recent radiotherapy or other anti-cancer therapy within 4 weeks. Patients were treated with either pembrolizumab 200 mg every 3 weeks or cemiplimab 350 mg every 2 weeks. A subset of patients also received ongoing daily vismodegib 150 mg during anti-PD-1 treatment. Peripheral blood samples averaged around 120,000 TCR templates (range about 24,679-290,000) and roughly 35,000 unique clonotypes. Using site-matched tumors from BCC or SCC patients sampled before and after anti-PD-1 therapy, the study carried out paired single-cell RNA and TCR sequencing. To compare clonotypes in blood and tumor, bulk TCR sequencing was done on 10 to 11 peripheral blood samples taken from several patients. Clinical response was assessed using RECIST version 1.1.

For bulk TCRbeta sequencing, genomic DNA was extracted from tumor biopsies or peripheral blood, and input amounts ranged from 616 ng to 6,004 ng. Every patient had histologically proven advanced or metastatic basal or squamous cell carcinoma and was a poor candidate for surgical resection. Of the ten or so patients making up the basal cell carcinoma cohort, several underwent bulk tumor TCR sequencing. The immunoSEQ platform was used to carry out deep TCRbeta sequencing. On the study's bioinformatics: For further analysis, only productive rearrangements were exported out of the immunoSEQ Analyzer. T cell phenotypes were assigned to bulk TCRbeta clonotypes by matching to single-cell RNA+TCR-seq clones sharing the same TCRbeta sequence. Clone enrichment in tumor was calculated as tumor frequency divided by PBMC frequency from bulk TCR sequencing. GLIPH was used to sort TCRs into specificity groups, which are clusters of distinct TCRs that likely recognize common antigens through shared CDR3 motifs. This immuneACCESS table, as held by TCRdb, lists in-frame sequences with V and J called but not all clones. Of the missing ones, under half trace to an unresolved V gene in checked studies; the others have no known cause. V and J calls and clone size are those listed in that table; D and trimming were worked out from the DNA. A total of under 50,000 clones appear in this sample, roughly three quarters of them only once. Of the sample, 8.7% is held by the ten largest clones.

The sample holds one count of this clone. Its recognized antigen is unknown. Base qualities were left out, and no much larger clone turns up one base away. Including cysteine and phenylalanine, the CDR3 has 18 amino acids. CDR3 DNA is the only sequence kept; it has 54 bases, read in frame from the first base. The germline V gene specifies SNHLY as CDR1 and FYNNEI as CDR2. Compared with germline, V lacks 4 bases and J lacks 0 bases; bases without a gene match: 13. The study at large found these results: Where the novel T cell clones came from was not determined, and possible sources could include lymphoid organs or rare unexpanded clones inside the tumor or in the tumor periphery. Roughly 41% of the TCR clonotypes from tumors also showed up in blood, and some novel exhausted tumor clones were present in pre-treatment blood, which suggests peripheral recruitment.

The sequence was obtained from a human donor with advanced basal cell or squamous cell carcinoma (not recorded which). The specimen was PBMCs, collected before anti-PD-1 therapy. This chain is built from TRBV2 and TRBJ2-7, with TRBD1 identical over 9 junction bases. CDR3 sequence: CASSGQGVPPGLSYEQYF. The DNA reads as follows: TGTGCCAGCAGTGGACAGGGGGTACCACCGGGCCTCTCCTACGAGCAGTACTTC.